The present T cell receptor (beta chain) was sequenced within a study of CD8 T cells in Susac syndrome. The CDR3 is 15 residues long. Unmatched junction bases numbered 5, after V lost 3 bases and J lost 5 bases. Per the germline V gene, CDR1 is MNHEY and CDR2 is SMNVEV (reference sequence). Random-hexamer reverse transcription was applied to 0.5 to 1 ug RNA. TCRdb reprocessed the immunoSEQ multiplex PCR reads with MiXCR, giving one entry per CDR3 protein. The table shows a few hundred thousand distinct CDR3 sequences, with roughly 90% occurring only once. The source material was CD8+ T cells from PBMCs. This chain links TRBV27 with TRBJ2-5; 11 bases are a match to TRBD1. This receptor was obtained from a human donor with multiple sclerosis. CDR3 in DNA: TGTGCCAGCAGTTTTTGGACAGGGGGCGGGGAGACCCAGTACTTC. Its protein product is CASSFWTGGGETQYF.